This TCR beta chain derives from a study of shared clonotypes between healthy human individuals. General study findings and limits: Sharing across four donors was highest in naive CD4 (around 5%) and lowest in memory CD8 (about 0.4%).

It was CD45RO-negative cells, positively selected for CCR7, that made up naive CD8 cells, with terminally differentiated effector memory CD45RA+ cells excluded. The CDR3 extends over 14 amino acids. V lost 0 bases and J 5 bases, leaving 10 bases between the germline ends. The germline V gene encodes CDR1 SEHNR and CDR2 FQNEAQ (reference sequence). Worth noting for this clone: Its antigen is currently unknown.

Profiled with immunoSEQ multiplex PCR; TCRdb holds only in-frame clones, not every one. There are roughly 2.1 million clones in the sample; about 92% occur only once, and approximately 1.7% lies in the top ten. This rearrangement joins TRBV7-9 to TRBJ2-5, with D hard to call. The sequence came from a man between 18 and 29 years old in good health. Some clones in this sample may be carry-over from other donors' samples. The specimen sequenced was naive CD8+ T cells from PBMCs. As DNA, the CDR3 is TGTGCCAGCAGCTTAGCCGTTACCTGGGAGACCCAGTACTTC. This sequence encodes CASSLAVTWETQYF. Full variable domain (rest looked up from reference TRBV7-9 and TRBJ2-5): DTGVSQNPRHKITKRGQNVTFRCDPISEHNRLYWYRQTLGQGPEFLTYFQNEAQLEKSRLLSDRFSAERPKGSFSTLEIQRTEQGDSAMYLCASSLAVTWETQYFGPGTRLLVL.